Each of the 32 T cell receptor beta chains below was sequenced from the same sample in a study of CD8+CD57+ T cells in acquired aplastic anemia. The study profiled TCR beta VDJ and CDR3 using genomic DNA as template. Each CDR3 protein is one row after TCRdb ran MiXCR on the reads. The sample lists roughly 150,000 distinct CDR3 sequences, less than 60% occurring once. Only patients with CD8+CD57+ cell expansion on flow cytometry were chosen for sequencing. The sequenced material came from sorted CD4+, CD8+, or CD8+CD57+ T cells (not recorded which) from PBMCs. Receptors originate from a human donor with aplastic anemia.

Ten or more counts support this clonotype. The chain uses TRBV7-2 and TRBJ1-6; a possible D gene is TRBD1 (5 bases). CDR1 is SGHTA, CDR2 FQGNSA, per germline. The CDR3 spans 14 residues. Between the trimmed V and J ends, which lost 8 bases and 7 bases, there was a span of 15 bases. CDR3 sequence reads: CASRTRQSNSPLHF. The CDR3 DNA reads TGTGCCAGCCGTACCCGACAGTCGAATTCACCCCTCCACTTT.

This clonotype turned up a few times. The chain joins TRBV20-1 to TRBJ2-7, with TRBD2 identical over 9 bases. Trimming at V came to 6 bases and at J to 7 bases, leaving 7 bases not matched to a gene. Germline V gene data show CDR1 as DFQATT and CDR2 as SNEGSKA (reference sequence). CDR3 length: 12 amino acids. As DNA, the CDR3 is TGCAGTGCGACAGGGACTAGCATTGAGCAGTACGTC. Protein sequence: CSATGTSIEQYV.

This clonotype was found many times. This chain uses TRBV6-1 with TRBJ2-1; D is possibly TRBD1 (5 bases). The CDR3 loop spans 13 amino acids. Germline V gives CDR1 MNHNS, CDR2 SASEGT. The ends were cut back, 3 bases at V and 10 bases at J, with 13 bases in the middle. CDR3 nucleotides: TGTGCCAGCAGTGATGCGAGCAGGGCGGAGCAGTTCTTC. Protein product: CASSDASRAEQFF.

This clonotype was recorded a few times. This rearrangement joins TRBV9 to TRBJ2-2, with 10 bases identical to TRBD2. The CDR3 runs 16 residues. J lost 4 bases, V lost 4 bases, and 7 bases had no gene match. Looked up from germline, CDR1 is SGDLS and CDR2 is YYNGEE. CDR3 residues: CASSQERGGSTGELFF. CDR3 coding DNA: TGTGCCAGCAGCCAAGAGCGGGGGGGCAGCACCGGGGAGCTGTTTTTT.

To note about this clonotype: Possible read error: a much larger clone is one base away. J is TRBJ1-4 and V is TRBV25-1; D gene ambiguous. The length of the CDR3 is 15 residues. Trimming cost V 10 bases and J 8 bases, with 23 bases left between them. CDR1 MGHDK and CDR2 SYGVNS come from the germline V gene. Written as DNA, the CDR3 is TGTGCCAACAGAGATCTCAGCGCCAGCTGGGAAAAACTGTTTTTT. This sequence encodes CANRDLSASWEKLFF.

This clonotype appeared a single time. The rearrangement joins TRBV10-3 to TRBJ2-3; no definite D call. The CDR3 length is 11 residues. Germline V gene lookup returns CDR1 ENHRY and CDR2 SYGVKD. Trimming cost V 7 bases and J 4 bases, with 6 bases left between them. The CDR3 nucleotides are TGTGCCATCAATTCCGCAGATACGCAGTATTTT. Translating gives CAINSADTQYF.

The rearrangement joins TRBV5-4 to TRBJ2-7; D remains unclear. Germline V lookup: CDR1 SGHNT, CDR2 YYREEE (reference sequence). The CDR3 runs 15 residues. Trimming cost V 0 bases and J 1 base, with 11 bases left between them. The CDR3 loop reads CASSLGEQSSYEQYF. In DNA form, the CDR3 reads TGTGCCAGCAGCTTGGGAGAGCAATCATCCTACGAGCAGTACTTC.

Points on this clonotype: Since a much larger clone is just one base distant, this may be a read error. The CDR3, as DNA: TGTGTCAGCAGTTTGAATAGCGGGATTCCACATTTT. This gives the protein CVSSLNSGIPHF. The gene calls are TRBV7-2 and TRBJ2-3; 8 bases align to TRBD2. CDR1 and CDR2 (germline): SGHTA, FQGNSA. This CDR3 spans 12 amino acids.

In regard to this clonotype: The junction shows a germline mismatch at one end, possibly a read error. The chain couples TRBV20-1 to TRBJ2-5, with 9 bases identical to TRBD1. The CDR3 length is 13 residues. Per germline, CDR1 DFQATT and CDR2 SNEGSKA (reference sequence). The CDR3 nucleotides are TGCAGTGCTACGACAGGGGGAAAAGAGGCCCAGTACTTC. It is translated as CSATTGGKEAQYF.

Comment on this clonotype: A much larger clone is a single base away; this may be a read error. The V gene is TRBV12-5, the J gene TRBJ2-5; D may be TRBD1 (6 bases). The V gene's germline CDR1 is LGHNT and CDR2 FRNRAP. V was clipped by 4 bases and J by 4 bases, with 22 bases between them. The length of the CDR3 is 17 residues. The CDR3 sequence is CASGWNAQGQRLETQYF. CDR3 nucleotides: TGTGCTAGTGGTTGGAATGCACAGGGCCAACGACTAGAGACCCAGTACTTC.

This chain connects TRBV18 to TRBJ1-5, with unresolved D. Trimming removed 6 bases from V and 1 base from J, with 13 bases in between. From germline, CDR1 is KGHSH and CDR2 LQKENI. This CDR3 is built from 15 residues. CDR3 DNA: TGTGCCAGCTCTGAGGGAGGCATGAGCAATCAGCCCCAGCATTTT. Its protein product is CASSEGGMSNQPQHF.

There are many counts of this clonotype. V gene TRBV19 combines with J gene TRBJ1-1; tentative D call: TRBD1 (6 bases). Per the germline V gene, CDR1 is LNHDA and CDR2 is SQIVND (reference sequence). V was clipped by 6 bases and J by 1 base, with 12 bases between them. There are 14 residues in the CDR3. The CDR3 loop is CASSMGAGNTEAFF. In nucleotides, the CDR3 is TGTGCCAGTAGCATGGGGGCAGGGAACACTGAAGCTTTCTTT.

The V gene is TRBV10-3, the J gene TRBJ1-2; no firm D call. The CDR3 loop spans 13 amino acids. V lost 10 bases to trimming and J lost 1 base, with 13 bases between them. Per the germline V gene, CDR1 is ENHRY and CDR2 is SYGVKD. Here the CDR3 reads CANQDSLNYGYTF. CDR3 DNA sequence: TGTGCCAACCAGGACTCCCTTAACTATGGCTACACCTTC.

The chain employs TRBV7-2 and TRBJ1-2; D may be TRBD1 (5 bases). Germline-derived CDR1 and CDR2 are SGHTA and FQGNSA. The CDR3 is 11 amino acids. With 6 bases removed from V and 13 bases from J, the gap between germline ends came to 15 bases. CDR3 loop: CASSEIRDLTF. Here the CDR3 DNA reads TGTGCCAGCAGTGAAATCAGGGACCTCACCTTC.

A remark on this clonotype: Possible read error: a much larger clone is one base away. This sequence joins TRBV6-4 and TRBJ2-3, with a tentative D call TRBD2 (6 bases). The germline CDR1 and CDR2 sequences are MRHNA and SNTAGT. The CDR3 loop spans 15 amino acids. V lost 6 bases to trimming and J lost 4 bases, with 17 bases between them. The CDR3 loop is CASSPAAGPADTQYF. The CDR3 DNA reads as TGTGCCAGCAGCCCGGCGGCGGGGCCCGCAGATACGCAGTATTTT.

This clonotype was recorded a few times. The chain couples TRBV20-1 to TRBJ1-1; D is unresolved. The length of the CDR3 is 9 residues. Trimming stripped 7 bases from V and 5 bases from J, with 5 bases between. Germline loops: CDR1 DFQATT, CDR2 SNEGSKA (reference sequence). The CDR3 protein is CSDGTEAFF. The DNA for the CDR3 is TGCAGTGACGGGACTGAAGCTTTCTTT.

The CDR3, as DNA: TGCAGCGTTGAAACAGGGCGGACTGAAGCTTTCTTT. The encoded protein is CSVETGRTEAFF. The gene calls are TRBV29-1 and TRBJ1-1; D perhaps matches TRBD1 (6 bases). The CDR3 loop spans 12 amino acids. The ends were cut back, 2 bases at V and 5 bases at J, with 9 bases in the middle. The germline V gene has CDR1 SQVTM and CDR2 ANQGSEA.

Points on this clonotype: Possible read error: a much larger clone is one base away. The chain couples TRBV2 to TRBJ2-3; 13 bases line up with TRBD2. CDR1 is SNHLY and CDR2 is FYNNEI in the germline V gene. This CDR3 is built from 18 residues. The J segment lost 4 bases and the V segment lost 6 bases, leaving 13 bases of the junction unmatched. The CDR3 region is CASSTTSGGVYGADTQYF. CDR3 DNA: TGTGCCAGCAGCACCACTAGCGGGGGGGTTTATGGGGCAGATACGCAGTATTTT.

Concerning this clonotype: A much bigger clone sits one base away, suggesting this may be a read error. This chain joins TRBV6-1 and TRBJ2-5; D might be TRBD2 (7 bases). Germline V gene data show CDR1 as MNHNS and CDR2 as SASEGT. This CDR3 is 13 amino acids long. V was shortened by 6 bases and J by 6 bases, with 14 bases between the two germline ends. As DNA, the CDR3 is TGTGCCAGCAGGGGGGGGGGCCGAAAGACCCAGTACTTC. Its protein product is CASRGGGRKTQYF.

The chain has TRBV5-8 and TRBJ2-3, with a weak D call TRBD2 (6 bases). V shed 5 bases and J shed 6 bases, with 10 bases lying between them. The germline CDR1 and CDR2 sequences are SGHTS and YDEGEE. CDR3 length equals 12 residues. CDR3 residues: CASRLAPDTQYF. The CDR3 bases are TGTGCCAGCAGACTAGCTCCGGATACGCAGTATTTT.

This clonotype is labeled as medium-sized. This rearrangement joins TRBV24-1 to TRBJ2-5; 12 bases align to TRBD1. Germline trimming cut 9 bases from V and 5 bases from J; bases unmatched to any gene: 3. Germline V lookup: CDR1 KGHDR, CDR2 SFDVKD. The CDR3 extends over 13 amino acids. For the CDR3, the DNA is TGTGCCACCGGGACAGGGGGCGTGGAGACCCAGTACTTC. Its translation is CATGTGGVETQYF.

This clonotype has a single count. This rearrangement joins TRBV19 to TRBJ2-2; D may be TRBD2 (5 bases). V was pared by 8 bases and J by 7 bases, with 8 bases between. CDR1 is LNHDA, CDR2 SQIVND, per germline (reference sequence). This CDR3 comprises 11 residues. The CDR3 coding sequence is TGTGCCAGTGTGGGGAGCGGGGAGCTGTTTTTT. It codes for CASVGSGELFF.

This clonotype was picked up many times. The V gene is TRBV24-1, the J gene TRBJ1-5; no firm D call. The CDR3 length is 14 residues. The germline CDR1 and CDR2 sequences are KGHDR and SFDVKD. V lost 2 bases, J lost 7 bases, and 11 bases lay in between. The CDR3 DNA follows: TGTGCCACCAGTGATTCCGCCCGGGCGCAGCCCCAGCATTTT. This codes for CATSDSARAQPQHF.

This clonotype was recorded many times. This chain uses TRBV7-9 with TRBJ2-1; no clear D. The CDR3 consists of 14 residues. V was pared by 3 bases and J by 3 bases, with 9 bases between. CDR1 SEHNR and CDR2 FQNEAQ come from the germline V gene (reference sequence). The CDR3 DNA reads as TGTGCCAGCAGCTTGAGTAACAGCTACAATGAGCAGTTCTTC. It codes for CASSLSNSYNEQFF.

The chain uses TRBV13 and TRBJ2-5; no clear D gene. CDR3 length: 11 amino acids. Trimming took 5 bases from V and 7 from J, leaving 8 bases between them. CDR1 PRHDT and CDR2 FYEKMQ come from the germline V gene (reference sequence). CDR3 residues: CASSALGTQYF. CDR3 sequence (DNA): TGTGCCAGCAGCGCCCTAGGGACCCAGTACTTC. The full variable domain, rest sourced from reference TRBV13 and TRBJ2-5, is AAGVIQSPRHLIKEKRETATLKCYPIPRHDTVYWYQQGPGQDPQFLISFYEKMQSDKGSIPDRFSAQQFSDYHSELNMSSLELGDSALYFCASSALGTQYFGPGTRLLVL.

The rearrangement joins TRBV4-3 to TRBJ1-1, with no clear D. Per the germline V gene, CDR1 is LGHNA and CDR2 is YSLEER. V lost 5 bases and J lost 0, with 7 bases in between. This CDR3 is built from 13 residues. As DNA, the CDR3 is TGCGCCAGCAGCAAGGACCTGAACACTGAAGCTTTCTTT. It specifies CASSKDLNTEAFF.

This clonotype was observed a handful of times. The chain recombines TRBV7-2 with TRBJ2-3; 7 bases map to TRBD1. The trim removed 4 bases at V and 5 bases at J, leaving 0 bases unmatched. This CDR3 has 12 residues. The germline gives CDR1 SGHTA, CDR2 FQGNSA. The CDR3 protein is CASSSGGDTQYF. CDR3 coding DNA: TGTGCCAGCAGCTCAGGGGGAGATACGCAGTATTTT.

The chain joins TRBV19 to TRBJ2-7, with a tentative D call TRBD1 (5 bases). V was shortened by 3 bases and J by 6 bases, with 12 bases between the two germline ends. In germline, CDR1 is LNHDA, CDR2 SQIVND (reference sequence). CDR3 length: 13 residues. CDR3 nucleotides: TGTGCCAGTAGTATCAGCAGGGAAAGCGAGCAGTACTTC. Protein product: CASSISRESEQYF.

This chain uses TRBV29-1 with TRBJ2-6; D is undetermined. The germline CDR1 and CDR2 sequences are SQVTM and ANQGSEA. V was clipped by 4 bases and J by 2 bases, with 6 bases between them. The length of the CDR3 is 13 residues. The CDR3 region has the DNA TGCAGCGTTGGGGAACCTGGGGCCAACGTCCTGACTTTC. It codes for CSVGEPGANVLTF.

This clonotype was detected only a few times. The J gene is TRBJ2-5, the V gene TRBV29-1; 10 bases are a match to TRBD2. V lost 2 bases, J lost 5 bases, and 5 bases stayed unmatched. This CDR3 region has 14 residues. Looked up from germline, CDR1 is SQVTM and CDR2 is ANQGSEA. CDR3 bases: TGCAGCGTTGAATTAGCGGGGGGCCAGGAGACCCAGTACTTC. Translated: CSVELAGGQETQYF. Based on the CDR3 plus reference TRBV29-1 and TRBJ2-5, the full variable domain is SAVISQKPSRDICQRGTSLTIQCQVDSQVTMMFWYRQQPGQSLTLIATANQGSEATYESGFVIDKFPISRPNLTFSTLTVSNMSPEDSSIYLCSVELAGGQETQYFGPGTRLLVL.

This clonotype occurred many times. This chain joins TRBV10-1 and TRBJ2-1; D ambiguous. Trimming pared 2 bases from V and 6 bases from J, leaving 17 bases between. The germline V gene has CDR1 WNHNN and CDR2 SYGVQD (reference sequence). This CDR3 comprises 16 residues. The CDR3 sequence is CASSERRPPTPNEQFF. CDR3 DNA: TGCGCCAGCAGTGAGAGACGTCCCCCTACCCCCAATGAGCAGTTCTTC.

The chain couples TRBV6-5 to TRBJ2-5; tentative D call: TRBD2 (7 bases). The V gene's germline CDR1 is MNHEY and CDR2 SVGAGI. Trimming shortened V by 6 bases and J by 5 bases, and 19 bases separated the two germline ends. This CDR3 comprises 15 residues. The CDR3 DNA reads TGTGCCAGCAGACTAATGGGGGGGCCGGGGGAGACCCAGTACTTC. Amino acids: CASRLMGGPGETQYF.